This T cell receptor beta chain was sequenced during a study of shared clonotypes between healthy human individuals. As for the study in general: Each donor contributed plates that comprised three CD4 naive, three CD4 memory, two CD8 naive and one CD8 memory. Study observations and caveats: A handful of donors had 4% to 5% of their naive CD4 clonotypes in common.

Trimming shortened V by 4 bases and J by 3 bases, and 19 bases separated the two germline ends. The germline CDR1 and CDR2 sequences are MNHEY and SMNVEV (reference sequence). The CDR3 covers 16 residues. Pooled CD45RO+ cells and CCR7-negative CD45RA+ TemRA cells made up CD8 memory. Data came from immunoSEQ multiplex PCR; TCRdb stores just in-frame clones and leaves some out. The sample has over 95,000 clones, around two thirds seen once; the top ten hold around 23%. As regards this clone: Antigen specificity is unknown.

The sequenced sample was memory CD8+ T cells sorted from blood. As to subset: CD45RO+ cells pooled with CCR7-negative TemRA cells. This chain connects TRBV27 to TRBJ2-7, with a possible D match to TRBD2 (6 bases). The sequence came from a woman in her twenties or thirties in good health. CDR3 DNA: TGTGCCAGCAGTTCCGGCGTAGGAGGGAGAATCTACGAGCAGTACTTC. It specifies CASSSGVGGRIYEQYF.